The source of this T cell receptor beta chain is a study of identical twins. The V end was cut by 7 bases, the J end by 5 bases, with 16 bases between. The CDR3 is 14 amino acids. Looked up from germline, CDR1 is SGDLS and CDR2 is YYNGEE. Overall study findings and caveats: The study found that models underestimated out-of-frame TCR alpha sharing in monozygotic twins. Twins' surplus sharing was weaker for beta out-of-frame sequences. Out-of-frame alpha sequences shared between twins exhibited an excess of low generation probability.

cDNA carried unique molecular identifiers, and a universal primer site was added by template switching. In TCRdb, the 5' RACE reads were re-called with MiXCR into one record per CDR3 protein. The repertoire consists of over 250,000 distinct CDR3 sequences, with roughly 10% occurring once and the leading ten covering around 7.1%. Many counts were recorded for this clonotype. Its antigen is unidentified. The same data also went into a second study, on yellow fever vaccine responses in identical twins.

This sequence joins TRBV9 and TRBJ2-1; D is ambiguous. This receptor was identified in a woman younger than 35 in good health. The sequencing sample was made of CD8+ T cells sorted from blood. The CDR3 nucleotides read TGTGCCAGCGGTCCCCCTGGAGAAAACAATGAGCAGTTCTTC. This translates into CASGPPGENNEQFF.